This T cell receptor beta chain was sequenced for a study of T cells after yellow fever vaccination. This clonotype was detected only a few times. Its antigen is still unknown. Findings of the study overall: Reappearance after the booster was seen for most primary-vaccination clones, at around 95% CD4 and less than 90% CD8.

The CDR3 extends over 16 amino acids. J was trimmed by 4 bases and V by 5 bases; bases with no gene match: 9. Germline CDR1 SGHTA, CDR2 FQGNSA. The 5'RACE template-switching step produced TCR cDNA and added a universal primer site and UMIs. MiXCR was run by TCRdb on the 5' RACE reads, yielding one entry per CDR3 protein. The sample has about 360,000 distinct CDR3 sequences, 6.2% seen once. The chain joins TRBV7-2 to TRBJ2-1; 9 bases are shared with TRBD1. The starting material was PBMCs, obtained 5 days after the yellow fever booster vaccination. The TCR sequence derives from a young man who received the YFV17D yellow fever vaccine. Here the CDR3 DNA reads TGTGCCAGCAGCCCCACCGCGGACAGGGGATACAATGAGCAGTTCTTC. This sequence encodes CASSPTADRGYNEQFF.